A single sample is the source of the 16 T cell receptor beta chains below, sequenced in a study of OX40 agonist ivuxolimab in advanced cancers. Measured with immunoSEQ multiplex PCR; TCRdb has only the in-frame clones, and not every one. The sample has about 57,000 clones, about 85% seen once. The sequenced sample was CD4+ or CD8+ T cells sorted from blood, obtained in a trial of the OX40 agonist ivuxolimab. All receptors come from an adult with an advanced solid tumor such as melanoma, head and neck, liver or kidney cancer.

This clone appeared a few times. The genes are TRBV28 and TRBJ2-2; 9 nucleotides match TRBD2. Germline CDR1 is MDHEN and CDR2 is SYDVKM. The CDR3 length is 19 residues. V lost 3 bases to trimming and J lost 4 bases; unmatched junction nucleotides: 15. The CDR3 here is CASSFGYGTYSGSTGELFF. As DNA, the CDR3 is TGTGCCAGCAGTTTTGGATATGGGACATATAGCGGGAGCACCGGGGAGCTGTTTTTT.

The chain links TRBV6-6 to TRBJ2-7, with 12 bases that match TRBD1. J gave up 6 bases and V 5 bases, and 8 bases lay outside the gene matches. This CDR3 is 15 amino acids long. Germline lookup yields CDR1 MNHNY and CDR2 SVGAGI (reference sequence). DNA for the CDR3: TGTGCCAGCAGTCAAAGGGGACAGGGGGCGCCCGAGCAGTACTTC. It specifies CASSQRGQGAPEQYF.

The CDR3 DNA reads as TGCAGCGTTGACAGGGGTAGCTATGGCTACACCTTC. It yields the protein CSVDRGSYGYTF. V gene TRBV29-1 combines with J gene TRBJ1-2; D might be TRBD1 (6 bases). The length of the CDR3 is 12 residues. Germline-derived CDR1 and CDR2 are SQVTM and ANQGSEA. Trimming cost V 3 bases and J 4 bases, with 9 bases left between them.

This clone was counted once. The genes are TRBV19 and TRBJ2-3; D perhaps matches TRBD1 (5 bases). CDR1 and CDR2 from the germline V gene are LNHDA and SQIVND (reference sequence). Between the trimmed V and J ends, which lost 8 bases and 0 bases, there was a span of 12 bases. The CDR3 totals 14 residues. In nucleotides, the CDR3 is TGTGCCAGTTGGGGCCAAGGGAGCACAGATACGCAGTATTTT. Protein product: CASWGQGSTDTQYF.

The chain's CDR3 is CASSLRSYEQYF. DNA for the CDR3: TGTGCCAGCAGCTTAAGGAGCTACGAGCAGTACTTC. The chain links TRBV13 to TRBJ2-7, with D unclear. V lost 2 bases and J 3 bases, leaving 5 bases between the germline ends. Germline V lookup: CDR1 PRHDT, CDR2 FYEKMQ (reference sequence). The CDR3 has 12 amino acids.

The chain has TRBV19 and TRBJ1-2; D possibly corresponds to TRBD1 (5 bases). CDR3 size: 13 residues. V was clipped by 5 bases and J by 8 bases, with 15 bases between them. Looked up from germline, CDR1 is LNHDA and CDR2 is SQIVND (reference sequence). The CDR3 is CASSDDRLRGYTF. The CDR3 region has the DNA TGTGCCAGTAGTGATGACAGACTTAGGGGCTACACCTTC.

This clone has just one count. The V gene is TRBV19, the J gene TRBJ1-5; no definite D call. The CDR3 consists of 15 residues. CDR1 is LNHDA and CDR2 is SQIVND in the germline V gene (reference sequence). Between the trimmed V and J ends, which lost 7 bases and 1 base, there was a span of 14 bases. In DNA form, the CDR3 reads TGTGCCAGTAATCCCGGGCCTTTGAGCAATCAGCCCCAGCATTTT. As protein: CASNPGPLSNQPQHF.

CDR3 loop: CATGTVQETQYF. For the CDR3, the DNA is TGTGCCACAGGGACAGTACAAGAGACCCAGTACTTC. V usage is TRBV28 and J usage is TRBJ2-5; 7 bases are shared with TRBD1. V shed 10 bases, J shed 2 bases, and the junction held 4 bases outside the gene matches. CDR1 and CDR2 from the germline V gene are MDHEN and SYDVKM. The length of the CDR3 is 12 residues.

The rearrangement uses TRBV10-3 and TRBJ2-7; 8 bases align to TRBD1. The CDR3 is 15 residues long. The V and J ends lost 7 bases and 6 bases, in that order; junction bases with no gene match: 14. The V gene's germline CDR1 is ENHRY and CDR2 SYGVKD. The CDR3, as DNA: TGTGCCATCAACGCCGGACAGGGAGGTCCTGGCGAGCAGTACTTC. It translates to CAINAGQGGPGEQYF.

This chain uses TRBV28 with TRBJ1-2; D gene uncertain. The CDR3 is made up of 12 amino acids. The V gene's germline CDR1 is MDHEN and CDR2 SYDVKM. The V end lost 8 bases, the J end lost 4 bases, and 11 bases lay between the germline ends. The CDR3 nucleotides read TGTGCCAGCTCCCCGAGGTTCTATGGCTACACCTTC. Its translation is CASSPRFYGYTF.

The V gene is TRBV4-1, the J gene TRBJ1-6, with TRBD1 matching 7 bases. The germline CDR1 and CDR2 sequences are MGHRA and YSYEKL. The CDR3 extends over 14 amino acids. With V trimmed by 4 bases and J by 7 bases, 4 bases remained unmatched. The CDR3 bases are TGCGCCAGCAGCCCGGGACAGAGGAATTCACCCCTCCACTTT. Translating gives CASSPGQRNSPLHF.

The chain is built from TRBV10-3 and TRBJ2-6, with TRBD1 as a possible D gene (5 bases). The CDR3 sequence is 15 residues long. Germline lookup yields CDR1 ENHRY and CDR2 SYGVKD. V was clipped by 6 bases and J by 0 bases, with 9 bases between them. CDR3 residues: CAISEQGSGANVLTF. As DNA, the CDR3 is TGTGCCATCAGCGAGCAGGGCTCTGGGGCCAACGTCCTGACTTTC.

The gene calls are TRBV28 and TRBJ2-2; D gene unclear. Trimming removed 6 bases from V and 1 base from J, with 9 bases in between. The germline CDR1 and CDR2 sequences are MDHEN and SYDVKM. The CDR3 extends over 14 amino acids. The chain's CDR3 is CASRTDGNTGELFF. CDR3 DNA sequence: TGTGCCAGCAGAACGGACGGGAACACCGGGGAGCTGTTTTTT.

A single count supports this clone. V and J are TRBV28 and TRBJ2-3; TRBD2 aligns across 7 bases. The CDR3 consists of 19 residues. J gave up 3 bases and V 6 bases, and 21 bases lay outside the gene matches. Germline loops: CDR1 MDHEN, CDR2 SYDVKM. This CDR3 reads CASRPHSAGAGVWTDTQYF. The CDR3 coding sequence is TGTGCCAGCAGGCCGCATTCCGCGGGAGCCGGGGTGTGGACAGATACGCAGTATTTT.

In DNA form, the CDR3 reads TGTGCCAGCCGTCCGGGACTAGCGGGGGCTGGTGAGCAGTTCTTC. Its translation is CASRPGLAGAGEQFF. V is TRBV19 and J is TRBJ2-1; TRBD2 agrees at 14 bases. This CDR3 region has 15 residues. Germline trimming cut 9 bases from V and 9 bases from J; bases unmatched to any gene: 10. From germline, CDR1 is LNHDA and CDR2 SQIVND (reference sequence).

CDR3 DNA: TGTGCCAGCAGTTTCCGCGTAAATGAGCAGTTCTTC. As protein: CASSFRVNEQFF. The chain couples TRBV28 to TRBJ2-1; no clear D gene. CDR1 and CDR2 from the germline V gene are MDHEN and SYDVKM. V lost 3 bases, J lost 7 bases, and 7 bases lay in between. This CDR3 region has 12 residues.